This T cell receptor (beta chain) emerged from a study of OX40 agonist ivuxolimab in advanced cancers. At the level of the study: Roughly two fifths of patients had received prior checkpoint inhibitor therapy. One hepatocellular carcinoma and a couple of cutaneous melanoma patients partially responded.

Study outcomes and limitations: Average numbers of expanded clones were greater in CD8+ T cells than in CD4+. Some of the lowest clonal expansion was seen in partial responders at 0.1-3.0 mg/kg.

V shed 7 bases and J 3 bases; nucleotides not matched to a gene: 4. The CDR3 loop spans 13 amino acids. Germline V gene sequence: CDR1 SQVTM, CDR2 ANQGSEA. Only in-frame clones appear in the TCRdb table, and some are missing; sequencing was by immunoSEQ multiplex PCR. The sample holds roughly 67,000 clones, over 70% seen once. A remark on this clone: Antigen: not known.

This receptor was obtained from an adult with an advanced solid tumor such as melanoma, head and neck, liver or kidney cancer. Sample: CD4+ or CD8+ T cells sorted from blood, taken in a trial of the OX40 agonist ivuxolimab. V gene TRBV29-1 combines with J gene TRBJ2-2; 8 nucleotides line up with TRBD1. CDR3 region: CSAYRGDTGELFF. The DNA of the CDR3 is TGCAGCGCCTACAGGGGGGACACCGGGGAGCTGTTTTTT.